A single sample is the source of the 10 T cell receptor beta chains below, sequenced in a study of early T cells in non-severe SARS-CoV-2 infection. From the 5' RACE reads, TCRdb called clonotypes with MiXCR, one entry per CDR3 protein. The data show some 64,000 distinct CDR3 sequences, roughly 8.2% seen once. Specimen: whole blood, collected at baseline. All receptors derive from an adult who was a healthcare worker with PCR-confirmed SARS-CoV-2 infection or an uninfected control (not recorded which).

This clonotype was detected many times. CDR3 sequence: CSAADRTSGSSDTQYF. The CDR3 region has the DNA TGCAGTGCAGCAGATAGGACTAGCGGGAGTTCAGATACGCAGTATTTT. The chain carries TRBV20-1 and TRBJ2-3; TRBD2 agrees at 13 bases. The CDR3 runs 16 residues. The V and J ends lost 6 bases and 4 bases, in that order; junction bases with no gene match: 10. Per germline, CDR1 DFQATT and CDR2 SNEGSKA (reference sequence).

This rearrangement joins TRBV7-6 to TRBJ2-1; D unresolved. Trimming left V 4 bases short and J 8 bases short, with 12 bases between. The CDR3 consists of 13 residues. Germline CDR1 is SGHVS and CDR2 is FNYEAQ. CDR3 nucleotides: TGTGCCAGCAGCTCACCGACATTGCATGAGCAGTTCTTC. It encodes CASSSPTLHEQFF.

In DNA form, the CDR3 reads TGTGCCAGCAGCGTAATGGAGACCCAGTACTTC. Translating gives CASSVMETQYF. V usage is TRBV7-9 and J usage is TRBJ2-5; D call uncertain. The germline V and J ends were trimmed by 5 bases and 5 bases, with 6 bases remaining between them. Germline loops: CDR1 SEHNR, CDR2 FQNEAQ (reference sequence). The CDR3 contains 11 residues.

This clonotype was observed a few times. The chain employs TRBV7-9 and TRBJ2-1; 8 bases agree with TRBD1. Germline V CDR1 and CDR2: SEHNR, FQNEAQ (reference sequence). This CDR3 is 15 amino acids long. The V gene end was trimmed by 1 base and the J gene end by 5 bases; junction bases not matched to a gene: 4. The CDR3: CASSLGTGSHNEQFF. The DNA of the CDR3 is TGTGCCAGCAGCTTAGGGACAGGGTCCCACAATGAGCAGTTCTTC. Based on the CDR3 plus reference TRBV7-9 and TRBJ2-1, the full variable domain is DTGVSQNPRHKITKRGQNVTFRCDPISEHNRLYWYRQTLGQGPEFLTYFQNEAQLEKSRLLSDRFSAERPKGSFSTLEIQRTEQGDSAMYLCASSLGTGSHNEQFFGPGTRLTVL.

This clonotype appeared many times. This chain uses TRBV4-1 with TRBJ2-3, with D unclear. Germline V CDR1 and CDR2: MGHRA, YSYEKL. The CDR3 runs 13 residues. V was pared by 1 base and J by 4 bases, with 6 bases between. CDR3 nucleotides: TGCGCCAGCAGCCAAGTGGTTTCAGATACGCAGTATTTT. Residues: CASSQVVSDTQYF.

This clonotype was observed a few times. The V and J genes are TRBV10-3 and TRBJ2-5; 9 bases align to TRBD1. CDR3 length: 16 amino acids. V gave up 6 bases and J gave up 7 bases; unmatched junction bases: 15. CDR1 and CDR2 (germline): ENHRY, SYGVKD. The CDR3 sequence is CAISPTPGTGPGTQYF. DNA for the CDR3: TGTGCCATCAGCCCGACACCGGGGACAGGGCCGGGGACCCAGTACTTC.

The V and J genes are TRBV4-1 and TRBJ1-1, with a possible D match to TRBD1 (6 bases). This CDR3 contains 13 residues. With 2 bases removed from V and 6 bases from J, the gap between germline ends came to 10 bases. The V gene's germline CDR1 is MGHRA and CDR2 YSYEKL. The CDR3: CASSQTGTPEAFF. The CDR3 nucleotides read TGCGCCAGCAGCCAAACTGGGACACCTGAAGCTTTCTTT.

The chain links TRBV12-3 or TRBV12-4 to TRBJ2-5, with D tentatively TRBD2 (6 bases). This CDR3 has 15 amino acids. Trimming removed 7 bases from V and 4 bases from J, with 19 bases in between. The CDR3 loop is CASTPEGVGTETQYF. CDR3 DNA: TGTGCCAGCACCCCGGAGGGTGTCGGTACAGAGACCCAGTACTTC.

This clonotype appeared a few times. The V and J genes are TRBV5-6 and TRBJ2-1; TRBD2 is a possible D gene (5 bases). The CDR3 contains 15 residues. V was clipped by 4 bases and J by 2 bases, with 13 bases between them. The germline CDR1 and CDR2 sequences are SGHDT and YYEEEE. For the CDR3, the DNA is TGTGCCAGCAGCGTCGGACTCGTCCCCTACAATGAGCAGTTCTTC. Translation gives CASSVGLVPYNEQFF.

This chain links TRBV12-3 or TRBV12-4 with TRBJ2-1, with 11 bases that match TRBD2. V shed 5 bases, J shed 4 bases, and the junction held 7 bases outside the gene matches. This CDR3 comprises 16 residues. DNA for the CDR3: TGTGCCAGCAGTGGCTCCGGGACTAGCGGTTACAATGAGCAGTTCTTC. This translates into CASSGSGTSGYNEQFF.